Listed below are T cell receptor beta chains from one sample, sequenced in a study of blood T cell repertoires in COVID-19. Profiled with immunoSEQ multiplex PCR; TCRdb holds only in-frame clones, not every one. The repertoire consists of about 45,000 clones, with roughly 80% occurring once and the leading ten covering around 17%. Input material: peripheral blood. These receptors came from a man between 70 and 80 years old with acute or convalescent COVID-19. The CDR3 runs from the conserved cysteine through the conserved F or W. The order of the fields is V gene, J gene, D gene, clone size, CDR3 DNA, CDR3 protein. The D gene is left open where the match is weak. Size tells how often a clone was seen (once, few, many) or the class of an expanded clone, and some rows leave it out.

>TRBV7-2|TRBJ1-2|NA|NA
TGTGCCAGCAGCTTAGTACGGGGGTCTGGCTACACCTTC
CASSLVRGSGYTF
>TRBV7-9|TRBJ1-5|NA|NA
TGTGCCAGCAGCCCCCTGGGGGCAGACAATCAGCCCCAGCATTTT
CASSPLGADNQPQHF
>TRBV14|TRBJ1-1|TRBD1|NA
TGTGCCAGCAACGCACAGGGGGCCTTAATCATGAACACTGAAGCTTTCTTT
CASNAQGALIMNTEAFF
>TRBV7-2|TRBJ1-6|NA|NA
TGTGCCAGCAACTCGGGTCCCTATTCACCCCTCCACTTT
CASNSGPYSPLHF
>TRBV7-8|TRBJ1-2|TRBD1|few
TGTGCCAGCAGCTTATCAGGGGGCGGAGGCTACACCTTC
CASSLSGGGGYTF
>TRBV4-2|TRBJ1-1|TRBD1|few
TGTGCCAGCAGCCAGGCCGACAGGGGAACAACTTTCTTT
CASSQADRGTTFF
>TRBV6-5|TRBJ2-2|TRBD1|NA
TGTGCCAGCAGGGGACAGGGGGCGGGCACCGGGGAGCTGTTTTTT
CASRGQGAGTGELFF
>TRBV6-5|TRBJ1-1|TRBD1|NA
TGTGCCAGCAGCAACAGGGGGCGCGTTGAAGCTTTCTTT
CASSNRGRVEAFF
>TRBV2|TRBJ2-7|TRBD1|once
TGTGCCAGTGGATCGGGACAGCCGCCCTACGAGCAGTACTTC
CASGSGQPPYEQYF
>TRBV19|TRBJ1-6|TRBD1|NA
TGTGCCAGTAGTTTTCCCGGACAGGTGAATTCACCCCTCCACTTT
CASSFPGQVNSPLHF
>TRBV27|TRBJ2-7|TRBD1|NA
TGTGCCAGCAGTTTAAGGGACAGGCGGAACGAGCAGTACTTC
CASSLRDRRNEQYF
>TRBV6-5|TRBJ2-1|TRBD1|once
TGTGCCAGCAGCGCTGACAGGGAAGCCTACAATGAGCAGTTCTTC
CASSADREAYNEQFF
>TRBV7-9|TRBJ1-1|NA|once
TGTGCCAGCACAGAGGGGGTGTTCTACGGAGCTTTCTTT
CASTEGVFYGAFF
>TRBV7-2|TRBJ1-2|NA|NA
TGTGCCAGCAGCTTAGTTCCCAGGTCCTATGGCTACACCTTC
CASSLVPRSYGYTF
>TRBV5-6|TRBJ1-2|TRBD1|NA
TGTGCCAGCAGCTCGGACAGGGGCCTATATGGCTACACCTTC
CASSSDRGLYGYTF
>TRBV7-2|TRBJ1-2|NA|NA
TGTGCCAGCAGCTTAGGGACAGCGAACTATGGCTACACCTTC
CASSLGTANYGYTF
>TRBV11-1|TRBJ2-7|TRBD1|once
TGTGCCAGCAAGGGGGCTCGGTCCTACGAGCAGTACTTC
CASKGARSYEQYF
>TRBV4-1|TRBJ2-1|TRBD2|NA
TGCGCCAGCAGACAGGGACTAGCGGGGGGGCGTCTTCATGAGCAGTTCTTC
CASRQGLAGGRLHEQFF
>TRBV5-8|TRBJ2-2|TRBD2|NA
TGTGCCAGCAGCAAACCGGGACTAGCGAACACCGGGGAGCTGTTTTTT
CASSKPGLANTGELFF
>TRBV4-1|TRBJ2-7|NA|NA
TGCGCCAGCAGCCTTTCCCCGAGCAACCGGGTCTACGAGCAGTACTTC
CASSLSPSNRVYEQYF
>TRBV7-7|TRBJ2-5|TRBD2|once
TGTGCCAGCAGCCCTGGGGGGGCTAGCGGGGACCCAGAGACCCAGTACTTC
CASSPGGASGDPETQYF
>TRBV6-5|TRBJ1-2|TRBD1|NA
TGTGCCAGCACCCGGGACAGTAACTATGGCTACACCTTC
CASTRDSNYGYTF
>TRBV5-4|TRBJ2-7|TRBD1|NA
TGTGCCAGCAGCCTGAGCCCCGACAGGGCCCACGAGCAGTACTTC
CASSLSPDRAHEQYF
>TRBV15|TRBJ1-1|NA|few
TGTGCCACCAGCAGACGGACACATAACACTGAAGCTTTCTTT
CATSRRTHNTEAFF
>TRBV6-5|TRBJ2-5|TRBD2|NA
TGTGCCAGCAGTTACACCTTAGCGGGGTTGGAGACCCAGTACTTC
CASSYTLAGLETQYF
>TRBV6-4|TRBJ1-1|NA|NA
TGTGCCAGCAGCGGAGAGCCGGGGAGAGCTTTCTTT
CASSGEPGRAFF
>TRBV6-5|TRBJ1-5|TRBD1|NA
TGTGCCAGCAGGACGACAGGGTATCAGCCCCAGCATTTT
CASRTTGYQPQHF
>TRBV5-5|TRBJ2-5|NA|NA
TGTGCCAGCAGCTCTGGACAACTCCTAACCCAAGAGACCCAGTACTTC
CASSSGQLLTQETQYF
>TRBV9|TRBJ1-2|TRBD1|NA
TGTGCCAGCAACAGCCTCGGGACAGGGAGCTATGGCTACACCTTC
CASNSLGTGSYGYTF
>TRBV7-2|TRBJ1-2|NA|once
TGTGCCAGCAGCTTACACAGGTCCTATGGCTACACCTTC
CASSLHRSYGYTF
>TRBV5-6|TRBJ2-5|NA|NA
TGTGCCAGCAACCCCCCGGGGGGCCCTTTGGAGACCCAGTACTTC
CASNPPGGPLETQYF
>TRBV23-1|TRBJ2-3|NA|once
TGCGCCAGCAGTCAATCTACAGCCCCGGATACGCAGTATTTT
CASSQSTAPDTQYF
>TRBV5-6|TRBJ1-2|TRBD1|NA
TGTGCCAGCAGCTTCGGGACAGGGCCTGACCGCTATGGCTACACCTTC
CASSFGTGPDRYGYTF
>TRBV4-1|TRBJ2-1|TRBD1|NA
TGCGCCAGCAGCCAAGATTTTAGGACAGGGGACAAGCAGTTCTTC
CASSQDFRTGDKQFF
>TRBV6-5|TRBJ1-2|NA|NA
TGTGCCAGCAGACCCCCAGGGGCCGTCGGCTATGGCTACACCTTC
CASRPPGAVGYGYTF
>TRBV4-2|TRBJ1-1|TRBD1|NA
TGTGCCAGCAGCCCAGGACAGGGGGCAACTGAAGCTTTCTTT
CASSPGQGATEAFF
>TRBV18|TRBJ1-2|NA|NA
TGTGCCAGCTCACGAACAGGAGGGGACGGCTACACCTTC
CASSRTGGDGYTF
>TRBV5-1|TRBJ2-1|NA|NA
TGCGCCAGCAGCTTCGCAGGGGGGACCTACAATGAGCAGTTCTTC
CASSFAGGTYNEQFF
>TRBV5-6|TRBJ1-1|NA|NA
TGTGCCAGCAGCTTGGTGAGGGAGAGAACTGAAGCTTTCTTT
CASSLVRERTEAFF
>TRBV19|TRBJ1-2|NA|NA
TGTGCCAGTAGCCACAGGGAAGGGGAGGGCTACACCTTC
CASSHREGEGYTF
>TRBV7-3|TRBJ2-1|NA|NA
TGTGCCAGCAGCGTTCCGGGAAGGGAGCAGTTCTTC
CASSVPGREQFF
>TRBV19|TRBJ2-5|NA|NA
TGTGCCAGTAGTATTATGGAGACCCAGTACTTC
CASSIMETQYF
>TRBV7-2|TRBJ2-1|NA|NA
TGTGCCAGCAGCCCCCGGACGGCAGGGTGGGCCAATGAGCAGTTCTTC
CASSPRTAGWANEQFF
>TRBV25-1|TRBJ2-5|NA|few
TGTGCCAGCAGTGTCCGGGACTACCAAGAGACCCAGTACTTC
CASSVRDYQETQYF
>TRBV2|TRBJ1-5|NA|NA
TGTGCCAGCAGTCCCAGACTAAGCCGTAACAATCAGCCCCAGCATTTT
CASSPRLSRNNQPQHF
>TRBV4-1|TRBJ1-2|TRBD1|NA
TGCGCCAGCAGCCAACGATCTACTTGGACAGGGACCTCCTATGGCTACACCTTC
CASSQRSTWTGTSYGYTF
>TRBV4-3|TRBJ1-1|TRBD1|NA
TGCGCCAGCAGCCGCACCGGGACAGGGGACACTGAAGCTTTCTTT
CASSRTGTGDTEAFF
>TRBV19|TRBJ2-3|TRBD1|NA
TGTGCCAGTAGTACCGGACAGGGCACAGATACGCAGTATTTT
CASSTGQGTDTQYF
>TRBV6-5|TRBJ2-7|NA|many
TGTGCCAGCAGGGGACACCCGAGCTCCTACGAGCAGTACTTC
CASRGHPSSYEQYF
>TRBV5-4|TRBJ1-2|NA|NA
TGTGCCAGCAGCTTGCCCGGGACAAACTATGGCTACACCTTC
CASSLPGTNYGYTF
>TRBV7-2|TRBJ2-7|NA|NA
TGTGCCAGCCTGGTGGGTAGCGGAATGAGCTCCTACGAGCAGTACTTC
CASLVGSGMSSYEQYF
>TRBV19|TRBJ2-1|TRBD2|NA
TGTGCCAGTAAGCCTAGCGGGGACTACAATGAGCAGTTCTTC
CASKPSGDYNEQFF
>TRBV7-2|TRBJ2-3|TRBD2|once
TGTGCCAGCAGCCCGCTCCGGGGGGGCGCAGATACGCAGTATTTT
CASSPLRGGADTQYF
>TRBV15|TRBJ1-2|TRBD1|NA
TGTGCCACCAGCAGAGGTACCTGGACAGGGAACTCTGGCTACACCTTC
CATSRGTWTGNSGYTF